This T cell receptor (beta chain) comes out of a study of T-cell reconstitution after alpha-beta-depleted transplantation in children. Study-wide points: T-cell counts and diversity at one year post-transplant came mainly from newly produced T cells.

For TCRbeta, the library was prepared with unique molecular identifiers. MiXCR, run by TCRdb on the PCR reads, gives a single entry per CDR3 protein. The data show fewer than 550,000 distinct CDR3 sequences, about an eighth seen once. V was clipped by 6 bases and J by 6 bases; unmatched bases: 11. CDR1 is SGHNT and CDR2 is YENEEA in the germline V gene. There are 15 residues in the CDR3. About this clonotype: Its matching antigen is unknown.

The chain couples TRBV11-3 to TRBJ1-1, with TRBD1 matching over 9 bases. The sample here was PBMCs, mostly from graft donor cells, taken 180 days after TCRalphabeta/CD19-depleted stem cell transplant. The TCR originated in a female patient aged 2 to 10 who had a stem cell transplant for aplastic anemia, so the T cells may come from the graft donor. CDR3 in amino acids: CASSRQGERASEAFF. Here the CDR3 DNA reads TGTGCCAGCAGTCGACAGGGGGAACGAGCCTCTGAAGCTTTCTTT.